A single sample is the source of the 9 T cell receptor beta chains below, sequenced in a study of control samples from healthy donors and cancer patients. Sequencing used immunoSEQ multiplex PCR; TCRdb keeps in-frame clones, though not all of them. The repertoire consists of roughly 80,000 clones, with about 88% occurring once and the leading ten covering around 5.4%. Sequencing was performed on blood. The source of these receptors is a woman aged 45-60 years in good health.

The rearrangement links TRBV6-5 to TRBJ1-3; 7 bases map to TRBD1. The V and J ends lost 5 bases and 4 bases, in that order; junction bases with no gene match: 8. There are 15 residues in the CDR3. The V gene's germline CDR1 is MNHEY and CDR2 SVGAGI. CDR3 amino acids: CASSPQGISGNTIYF. In DNA form, the CDR3 reads TGTGCCAGCAGTCCACAGGGGATTTCCGGAAACACCATATATTTT.

The J gene is TRBJ2-7, the V gene TRBV13; no definite D call. CDR1 and CDR2 from the germline V gene are PRHDT and FYEKMQ (reference sequence). The CDR3 loop spans 13 amino acids. V was clipped by 0 bases and J by 6 bases, with 9 bases between them. The CDR3 here is CASSLGRWGEQYF. DNA for the CDR3: TGTGCCAGCAGCTTAGGCCGGTGGGGCGAGCAGTACTTC.

A single count supports this clone. V and J are TRBV6-5 and TRBJ2-7; D may match TRBD1 or TRBD2 (5 bases each). Per the germline V gene, CDR1 is MNHEY and CDR2 is SVGAGI. This CDR3 is 14 amino acids long. Between the trimmed V and J ends, which lost 6 bases and 5 bases, there was a span of 17 bases. As DNA, the CDR3 is TGTGCCAGCAGCCCCCTCGGGACGGACCACGAGCAGTACTTC. The encoded protein is CASSPLGTDHEQYF.

This chain connects TRBV27 to TRBJ2-1; D perhaps matches TRBD1 (6 bases). The V and J ends lost 6 bases and 0 bases respectively, with 18 bases between them. There are 17 residues in the CDR3. The V gene's germline CDR1 is MNHEY and CDR2 SMNVEV (reference sequence). CDR3 sequence (DNA): TGTGCCAGCAGCAAGAACAGACAGGTCAGCTCCTACAATGAGCAGTTCTTC. It codes for CASSKNRQVSSYNEQFF.

This chain connects TRBV2 to TRBJ1-5; 7 nucleotides align to TRBD1. This CDR3 is 16 amino acids long. J was trimmed by 8 bases and V by 6 bases; bases with no gene match: 16. Germline loops: CDR1 SNHLY, CDR2 FYNNEI. This CDR3 is CASRTDSGGLRKPQHF. The CDR3 region has the DNA TGTGCCAGCAGGACTGACTCAGGGGGGTTACGTAAGCCCCAGCATTTT. Full variable domain (outside the CDR3, taken from reference TRBV2 and TRBJ1-5): EPEVTQTPSHQVTQMGQEVILRCVPISNHLYFYWYRQILGQKVEFLVSFYNNEISEKSEIFDDQFSVERPDGSNFTLKIRSTKLEDSAMYFCASRTDSGGLRKPQHFGDGTRLSIL.

The chain uses TRBV7-2 and TRBJ2-1, with 8 bases aligning to TRBD2. Germline loops: CDR1 SGHTA, CDR2 FQGNSA. V shed 3 bases and J 4 bases; nucleotides not matched to a gene: 2. The CDR3 spans 14 residues. CDR3 sequence (DNA): TGTGCCAGCAGCTTCGGGACTAGTTACAATGAGCAGTTCTTC. The encoded protein is CASSFGTSYNEQFF.

The rearrangement joins TRBV7-8 to TRBJ2-3, with TRBD1 identical over 7 bases. Germline V lookup: CDR1 SGHVS, CDR2 FQNEAQ. This CDR3 region has 15 residues. V gave up 5 bases and J gave up 5 bases; unmatched junction bases: 10. This CDR3 reads CASSGGGQGEDTQYF. The DNA of the CDR3 is TGTGCCAGCAGCGGAGGAGGCCAGGGGGAAGATACGCAGTATTTT.

The chain combines TRBV2 with TRBJ1-2; D is possibly TRBD1 (5 bases). This CDR3 is 12 amino acids long. Between the trimmed V and J ends, which lost 7 bases and 3 bases, there was a span of 9 bases. The germline V gene has CDR1 SNHLY and CDR2 FYNNEI. DNA of the CDR3: TGTGCCAGCACGGGGGGGGACTATGGCTACACCTTC. Its translation is CASTGGDYGYTF.

The chain joins TRBV15 to TRBJ1-1, with TRBD1 as a possible D gene (5 bases). Trimming shortened V by 0 bases and J by 8 bases, and 10 bases separated the two germline ends. This CDR3 has 13 residues. Germline lookup yields CDR1 LNHNV and CDR2 YYDKDF (reference sequence). The CDR3 spells CATSRDLRGEAFF. The CDR3 DNA sequence: TGTGCCACCAGCAGAGATTTACGGGGGGAAGCTTTCTTT.